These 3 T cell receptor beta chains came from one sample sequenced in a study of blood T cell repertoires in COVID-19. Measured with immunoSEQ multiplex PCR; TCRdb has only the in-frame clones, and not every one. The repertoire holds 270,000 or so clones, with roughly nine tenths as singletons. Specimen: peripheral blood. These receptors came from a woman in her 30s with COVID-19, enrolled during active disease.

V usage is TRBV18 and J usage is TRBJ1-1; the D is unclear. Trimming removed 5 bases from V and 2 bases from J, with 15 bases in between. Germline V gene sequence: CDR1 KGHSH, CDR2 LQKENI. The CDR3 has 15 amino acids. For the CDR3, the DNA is TGTGCCAGCTCATCCCTTCGTTGGAGAAACACTGAAGCTTTCTTT. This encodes CASSSLRWRNTEAFF.

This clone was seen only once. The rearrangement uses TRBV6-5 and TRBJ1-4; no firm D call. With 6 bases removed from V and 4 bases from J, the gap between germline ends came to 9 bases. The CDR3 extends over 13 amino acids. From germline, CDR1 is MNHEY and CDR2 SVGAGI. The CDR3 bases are TGTGCCAGCAGACAGCCCCTTAATGAAAAACTGTTTTTT. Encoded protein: CASRQPLNEKLFF.

In DNA form, the CDR3 reads TGTGCCACCAGCAGAGTTTCGGACATTAATTCACCCCTCCACTTT. As protein: CATSRVSDINSPLHF. The V and J genes are TRBV15 and TRBJ1-6, with D perhaps matching TRBD1 (5 bases). V lost 1 base, J lost 6 bases, and 10 bases lay in between. The CDR3 runs 15 residues. Germline lookup yields CDR1 LNHNV and CDR2 YYDKDF (reference sequence).